This T cell receptor beta chain was observed in a study of CD8 T cells in ankylosing spondylitis. This clonotype was picked up many times. Its specificity is not known. MiXCR, run by TCRdb on the 5' RACE reads, gives a single entry per CDR3 protein. Among 150,000 to 200,000 distinct CDR3 sequences listed, approximately 20% were seen once. Findings and caveats of the study: Past studies reported some motif variants in reactive arthritis synovial fluid and blood. Within matched ankylosing spondylitis synovial fluid, disease-linked clones were reportedly significantly enriched.

This CDR3 has 14 amino acids. Trimming left V 4 bases short and J 4 bases short, with 13 bases between. CDR1 is MGHRA and CDR2 is YSYEKL in the germline V gene. What was sequenced was blood, either unsorted or a sorted T cell fraction (not recorded which). The chain combines TRBV4-1 with TRBJ1-1; D remains unclear. The source is a male donor with ankylosing spondylitis or in good health (not recorded which). As DNA, the CDR3 is TGCGCCAGCAGCCTAGAGGACGGACTCACTGAAGCTTTCTTT. This encodes CASSLEDGLTEAFF.